A selection of T cell receptor beta chains follows, all from one sample in a study of OX40 agonist ivuxolimab in advanced cancers. Profiling relied on immunoSEQ multiplex PCR, and the TCRdb table lists in-frame clones only, not all of them. Here the sample spans approximately 61,000 clones, 70% to 90% being singletons. Here the sequenced sample was CD4+ or CD8+ T cells sorted from blood, taken in a trial of the OX40 agonist ivuxolimab. The receptors stem from an adult with an advanced solid tumor such as melanoma, head and neck, liver or kidney cancer. Each CDR3 is given with its conserved first and last residue. D genes are given only for firm matches. Some rows have no size entry. The others give once, few or many, or a class for an expanded clone.

CDR3aa: CASSKGRRGGNTEAFF; CDR3nt: TGTGCCAGCAGCAAAGGCCGCAGGGGCGGGAACACTGAAGCTTTCTTT; j_gene: TRBJ1-1; v_gene: TRBV21-1; d_gene: .; abundance: .
CDR3aa: CASSQEGPPTSNTGELFF; CDR3nt: TGCGCCAGCAGCCAAGAAGGGCCGCCGACTTCGAACACCGGGGAGCTGTTTTTT; j_gene: TRBJ2-2; v_gene: TRBV4-3; d_gene: .; abundance: few
CDR3aa: CASSQVGRNTEAFF; CDR3nt: TGCGCCAGCAGCCAAGTTGGCCGGAACACTGAAGCTTTCTTT; j_gene: TRBJ1-1; v_gene: TRBV4-3; d_gene: .; abundance: .
CDR3aa: CASSYVGRDTQYF; CDR3nt: TGTGCCAGCAGTTACGTGGGCAGAGATACGCAGTATTTT; j_gene: TRBJ2-3; v_gene: TRBV6-5; d_gene: .; abundance: .
CDR3aa: CSASRPDTQYF; CDR3nt: TGCAGTGCTTCTAGGCCAGATACGCAGTATTTT; j_gene: TRBJ2-3; v_gene: TRBV20-1; d_gene: .; abundance: once
CDR3aa: CASSFSGTRYNEQFF; CDR3nt: TGTGCCAGCAGTTTTAGCGGGACCCGCTACAATGAGCAGTTCTTC; j_gene: TRBJ2-1; v_gene: TRBV28; d_gene: TRBD2; abundance: .
CDR3aa: CASSNTFNEQFF; CDR3nt: TGCGCCAGCAGCAATACCTTCAATGAGCAGTTCTTC; j_gene: TRBJ2-1; v_gene: TRBV10-1; d_gene: .; abundance: .
CDR3aa: CASSSSGRMNTEAFF; CDR3nt: TGTGCCAGCAGTTCCTCAGGGCGGATGAACACTGAAGCTTTCTTT; j_gene: TRBJ1-1; v_gene: TRBV27; d_gene: .; abundance: .
CDR3aa: CASRAGANSRYNEQFF; CDR3nt: TGTGCCTCGAGGGCGGGGGCCAATTCACGTTACAATGAGCAGTTCTTC; j_gene: TRBJ2-1; v_gene: TRBV30; d_gene: .; abundance: .
CDR3aa: CASRTRLAGGALEQFF; CDR3nt: TGTGCCAGCAGGACGAGACTAGCGGGAGGGGCCTTGGAGCAGTTCTTC; j_gene: TRBJ2-1; v_gene: TRBV27; d_gene: TRBD2; abundance: few
CDR3aa: CASSIVRTPQETQYF; CDR3nt: TGTGCCAGTAGTATAGTGCGGACACCTCAAGAGACCCAGTACTTC; j_gene: TRBJ2-5; v_gene: TRBV19; d_gene: .; abundance: .
CDR3aa: CASSPGTGIYNEQFF; CDR3nt: TGTGCCAGCAGTCCCGGGACAGGGATCTACAATGAGCAGTTCTTC; j_gene: TRBJ2-1; v_gene: TRBV6-5; d_gene: TRBD1; abundance: .
CDR3aa: CASIGQFYGYTF; CDR3nt: TGTGCCAGCATCGGACAGTTCTATGGCTACACCTTC; j_gene: TRBJ1-2; v_gene: TRBV2; d_gene: .; abundance: .
CDR3aa: CASSLGQDYEQYF; CDR3nt: TGTGCCAGCAGCTTAGGTCAAGACTACGAGCAGTACTTC; j_gene: TRBJ2-7; v_gene: TRBV7-7; d_gene: .; abundance: few
CDR3aa: CAWSLGGDQPQHF; CDR3nt: TGTGCCTGGAGTTTGGGAGGGGATCAGCCCCAGCATTTT; j_gene: TRBJ1-5; v_gene: TRBV30; d_gene: .; abundance: .
CDR3aa: CASSAKGTGGYEQYF; CDR3nt: TGTGCCAGCAGCGCCAAAGGGACAGGGGGGTACGAGCAGTACTTC; j_gene: TRBJ2-7; v_gene: TRBV9; d_gene: TRBD1; abundance: .
CDR3aa: CASEGGYEKLFF; CDR3nt: TGTGCCTCGGAGGGGGGGTATGAAAAACTGTTTTTT; j_gene: TRBJ1-4; v_gene: TRBV2; d_gene: .; abundance: once
CDR3aa: CASRSTGANEQYF; CDR3nt: TGTGCCAGCAGATCGACAGGGGCGAACGAGCAGTACTTC; j_gene: TRBJ2-7; v_gene: TRBV7-2; d_gene: TRBD1; abundance: .
CDR3aa: CASSWTGRPYEQYF; CDR3nt: TGTGCCAGCAGTTGGACAGGGAGACCCTACGAGCAGTACTTC; j_gene: TRBJ2-7; v_gene: TRBV27; d_gene: TRBD1; abundance: .
CDR3aa: CASSSPIGGLLSQQYF; CDR3nt: TGTGCCAGCAGCTCCCCTATCGGGGGACTCCTTAGTCAGCAGTACTTC; j_gene: TRBJ2-7; v_gene: TRBV7-2; d_gene: .; abundance: few
CDR3aa: CASRGRQNIYGYTF; CDR3nt: TGTGCCAGCAGGGGCCGACAGAATATCTATGGCTACACCTTC; j_gene: TRBJ1-2; v_gene: TRBV2; d_gene: .; abundance: few
CDR3aa: CASNRGGAGTDTQYF; CDR3nt: TGTGCCAGCAACCGAGGGGGCGCAGGGACAGATACGCAGTATTTT; j_gene: TRBJ2-3; v_gene: TRBV2; d_gene: TRBD1; abundance: .
CDR3aa: CASSLAGRDYGYTF; CDR3nt: TGCGCCAGCAGCTTGGCCGGGCGGGACTATGGCTACACCTTC; j_gene: TRBJ1-2; v_gene: TRBV5-1; d_gene: .; abundance: .
CDR3aa: CASSPSTQGVGQPQHF; CDR3nt: TGTGCCAGTAGTCCATCGACACAGGGGGTGGGTCAGCCCCAGCATTTT; j_gene: TRBJ1-5; v_gene: TRBV19; d_gene: TRBD1; abundance: few
CDR3aa: CASSPRPGGSSAQYF; CDR3nt: TGTGCCAGCAGCCCCCGGCCAGGGGGCAGTTCGGCCCAGTACTTC; j_gene: TRBJ2-5; v_gene: TRBV11-3; d_gene: TRBD1; abundance: .
CDR3aa: CASSTPAGCTGELFF; CDR3nt: TGTGCCAGCAGTACCCCGGCAGGGTGTACCGGGGAGCTGTTTTTT; j_gene: TRBJ2-2; v_gene: TRBV6-7; d_gene: .; abundance: once
CDR3aa: CASSERERGVGNTIYF; CDR3nt: TGTGCCAGCAGTGAGAGAGAGAGGGGGGTAGGAAACACCATATATTTT; j_gene: TRBJ1-3; v_gene: TRBV6-1; d_gene: .; abundance: .
CDR3aa: CASSASWGNNEQFF; CDR3nt: TGTGCCAGCAGCGCCAGTTGGGGAAACAATGAGCAGTTCTTC; j_gene: TRBJ2-1; v_gene: TRBV7-2; d_gene: .; abundance: .
CDR3aa: CASSLLGREDTIYF; CDR3nt: TGTGCCAGCAGCTTGCTGGGCAGGGAGGACACCATATATTTT; j_gene: TRBJ1-3; v_gene: TRBV5-6; d_gene: .; abundance: .
CDR3aa: CASSATGSSGEQYF; CDR3nt: TGCGCCAGCAGTGCTACAGGTTCCTCGGGGGAGCAGTACTTC; j_gene: TRBJ2-7; v_gene: TRBV4-1; d_gene: .; abundance: .
CDR3aa: CASGGGRNTGELFF; CDR3nt: TGCGCCAGCGGGGGCGGGAGGAACACCGGGGAGCTGTTTTTT; j_gene: TRBJ2-2; v_gene: TRBV5-1; d_gene: .; abundance: .
CDR3aa: CASSQVAGVPRTQYF; CDR3nt: TGCGCCAGCAGCCAAGTGGCAGGGGTCCCCAGGACCCAGTACTTC; j_gene: TRBJ2-5; v_gene: TRBV4-1; d_gene: .; abundance: .
CDR3aa: CASNFAVNSPLHF; CDR3nt: TGTGCCAGCAACTTCGCCGTGAATTCACCCCTCCACTTT; j_gene: TRBJ1-6; v_gene: TRBV11-2; d_gene: .; abundance: .
CDR3aa: CASSLDRVGGELFF; CDR3nt: TGTGCCAGCAGCTTAGACAGGGTCGGCGGGGAGCTGTTTTTT; j_gene: TRBJ2-2; v_gene: TRBV7-8; d_gene: .; abundance: .
CDR3aa: CASSLSGRGVNSPLHF; CDR3nt: TGTGCCAGCAGCTTATCAGGTCGGGGCGTGAATTCACCCCTCCACTTT; j_gene: TRBJ1-6; v_gene: TRBV7-3; d_gene: .; abundance: .
CDR3aa: CASSLAGQGNYGYTF; CDR3nt: TGTGCCAGCAGCTTAGCGGGCCAGGGTAACTATGGCTACACCTTC; j_gene: TRBJ1-2; v_gene: TRBV11-2; d_gene: .; abundance: once
CDR3aa: CASTPSGGLDEQFF; CDR3nt: TGTGCCAGCACACCTAGCGGGGGGTTGGATGAGCAGTTCTTC; j_gene: TRBJ2-1; v_gene: TRBV7-9; d_gene: TRBD2; abundance: .
CDR3aa: CASSMPRDSRAKNIQYF; CDR3nt: TGTGCCAGTAGTATGCCCCGGGACAGTAGAGCCAAAAACATTCAGTACTTC; j_gene: TRBJ2-4; v_gene: TRBV19; d_gene: TRBD1; abundance: .
CDR3aa: CASRSGAANTEAFF; CDR3nt: TGTGCCAGCAGGAGCGGGGCGGCGAACACTGAAGCTTTCTTT; j_gene: TRBJ1-1; v_gene: TRBV6-5; d_gene: .; abundance: once
CDR3aa: CASSTSGQGETGELFF; CDR3nt: TGTGCCAGTAGTACCTCGGGACAGGGTGAAACCGGGGAGCTGTTTTTT; j_gene: TRBJ2-2; v_gene: TRBV19; d_gene: TRBD1; abundance: .